This T cell receptor beta chain is drawn from a study of OX40 agonist ivuxolimab in advanced cancers. Study-wide background: Patients got intravenous ivuxolimab at 0.01 to 10 mg/kg every 2 weeks.

The V and J ends lost 7 bases and 5 bases, in that order; junction bases with no gene match: 10. Germline-derived CDR1 and CDR2 are SEHNR and FQNEAQ (reference sequence). This CDR3 has 14 amino acids. Libraries were prepared by immunoSEQ multiplex PCR; TCRdb keeps only in-frame clonotypes and omits some of them. The sample records around 99,000 clones, approximately 90% being singletons. The sequence came from an adult with an advanced solid tumor such as melanoma, head and neck, liver or kidney cancer. V is TRBV7-9 and J is TRBJ2-7; 8 bases match TRBD2. The material sequenced was CD4+ or CD8+ T cells sorted from blood, taken in a trial of the OX40 agonist ivuxolimab. CDR3 bases: TGTGCCAGCACCGGTAGCGGGAAAGGAAACGAGCAGTACTTC. The encoded protein is CASTGSGKGNEQYF.